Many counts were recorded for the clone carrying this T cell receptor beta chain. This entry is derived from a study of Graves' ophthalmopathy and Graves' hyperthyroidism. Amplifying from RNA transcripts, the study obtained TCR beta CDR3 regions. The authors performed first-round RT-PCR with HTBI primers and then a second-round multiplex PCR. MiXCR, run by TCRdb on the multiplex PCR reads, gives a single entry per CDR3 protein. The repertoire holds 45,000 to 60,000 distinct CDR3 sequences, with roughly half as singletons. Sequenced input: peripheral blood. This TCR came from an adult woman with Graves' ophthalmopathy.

CDR3: CASQIAGGVNEQFF. In DNA form, the CDR3 reads TGTGCCAGCCAGATAGCGGGAGGGGTCAATGAGCAGTTCTTC. The V gene is TRBV19, the J gene TRBJ2-1; 11 nucleotides line up with TRBD2. The V gene's germline CDR1 is LNHDA and CDR2 SQIVND (reference sequence). CDR3 size: 14 residues. J was trimmed by 6 bases and V by 9 bases; bases with no gene match: 7.